The 8 T cell receptor beta chains given below trace back to one sample, sequenced in a study of PD-1 blockade in classical Hodgkin lymphoma. Time point denoted: cycle 4 day 1 (C4D1), after more than five weeks of nivolumab. Each patient relapsed following autologous stem cell transplantation, and prior brentuximab vedotin exposure differed. Produced via immunoSEQ multiplex PCR; TCRdb's table is partial and in-frame only. The sample lists tens of thousands of clones, just under 80% occurring once. The sequencing used peripheral blood mononuclear cells (PBMCs), collected before the fourth cycle of nivolumab. The receptors were sampled from a human donor with classical Hodgkin lymphoma.

This chain links TRBV18 with TRBJ1-5; no clear D. Germline CDR1 is KGHSH and CDR2 is LQKENI. V gave up 4 bases and J gave up 7 bases, with 11 bases separating them. The CDR3 has 13 amino acids. Here the CDR3 reads CASSRGFAQPQHF. The DNA for the CDR3 is TGTGCCAGCTCACGAGGGTTCGCACAGCCCCAGCATTTT.

The chain recombines TRBV6-6 with TRBJ2-7, with TRBD1 matching 8 bases. The CDR3 contains 16 residues. The V gene's germline CDR1 is MNHNY and CDR2 SVGAGI (reference sequence). V lost 9 bases and J lost 1; bases outside the gene matches: 14. The CDR3 region is CASRWPGGDGSYEQYF. The DNA of the CDR3 is TGTGCCAGTCGGTGGCCAGGGGGCGATGGGTCCTACGAGCAGTACTTC.

The gene calls are TRBV19 and TRBJ1-4; D unresolved. Germline V gene data show CDR1 as LNHDA and CDR2 as SQIVND (reference sequence). This CDR3 region has 11 residues. Trimming pared 3 bases from V and 8 bases from J, leaving 4 bases between. In nucleotides, the CDR3 is TGTGCCAGTAGTATCGACGAAAAACTGTTTTTT. Protein: CASSIDEKLFF.

By sample share, this clone is medium-sized. The rearrangement links TRBV10-3 to TRBJ2-7; D is ambiguous. Germline-derived CDR1 and CDR2 are ENHRY and SYGVKD. This CDR3 comprises 11 residues. V was trimmed by 7 bases and J by 7 bases, leaving 11 bases between them. The CDR3 DNA follows: TGTGCCATCACCCCGGGTGGGGAGCAGTACTTC. The encoded protein is CAITPGGEQYF.

The chain recombines TRBV19 with TRBJ1-2, with unresolved D. Germline V gene lookup returns CDR1 LNHDA and CDR2 SQIVND (reference sequence). Trimming removed 1 base from V and 4 bases from J, with 10 bases in between. The CDR3 is made up of 14 amino acids. The CDR3 loop reads CASSIGRMIYGYTF. CDR3 DNA: TGTGCCAGTAGTATAGGGCGGATGATCTATGGCTACACCTTC.

V and J are TRBV7-9 and TRBJ1-1; perhaps TRBD1 as D (5 bases). The V and J ends lost 1 base and 1 base respectively, with 10 bases between them. CDR1 SEHNR and CDR2 FQNEAQ come from the germline V gene (reference sequence). This CDR3 has 15 amino acids. CDR3 in DNA: TGTGCCAGCAGCTTAGGCGGGGCGCGGAACACTGAAGCTTTCTTT. It encodes CASSLGGARNTEAFF.

With respect to this clone: Other DNA sequences in the same sample also yield this CDR3. The chain is built from TRBV6-5 and TRBJ2-7; TRBD1 matches 11 bases. In germline, CDR1 is MNHEY, CDR2 SVGAGI. This CDR3 contains 15 residues. Trimming removed 0 bases from V and 4 bases from J; junction bases left unmatched: 2. CDR3 sequence reads: CASSYSGTGGYEQYF. The CDR3 nucleotides read TGTGCCAGCAGTTACTCCGGGACAGGGGGGTACGAGCAGTACTTC.

This chain links TRBV28 with TRBJ2-7; 14 nucleotides match TRBD2. Germline CDR1 and CDR2: MDHEN and SYDVKM. V lost 6 bases to trimming and J lost 6 bases; unmatched junction nucleotides: 7. This CDR3 has 15 amino acids. This chain's CDR3 is CASSPGTSGGLEQYF. The CDR3, as DNA: TGTGCCAGCAGCCCTGGGACTAGCGGGGGACTCGAGCAGTACTTC.